The T cell receptor beta chain under discussion was sequenced for a study of graft-versus-host responses after intestinal transplantation. Germline V gene sequence: CDR1 LNHDA, CDR2 SQIVND (reference sequence). V was pared by 3 bases and J by 5 bases, with 17 bases between. CDR3 length equals 16 residues. Remarks on this clone: Its antigen is undetermined.

TCRdb's table, derived via immunoSEQ multiplex PCR, lists solely in-frame clones and lacks some. The sample lists some 140,000 clones, around 90% occurring once. This receptor was identified in a human donor who received an intestinal transplant. The chain links TRBV19 to TRBJ2-1; possibly TRBD2 for D (5 bases). Material: unstimulated CD4+ T cells sorted from spleen or lymph node cells, obtained before intestinal transplant. Here the CDR3 DNA reads TGTGCCAGTAGTATCCTACAAGGGAGCGGCAACAATGAGCAGTTCTTC. Residues: CASSILQGSGNNEQFF.